This T cell receptor (beta chain) was captured in a study of T cell responses to AZD1222 COVID-19 vaccine (dated by TCRdb to the early 2020s). About the study as a whole: TCR sequencing was performed for over 230 trial participants, of whom 200 to 210 were given two doses of AZD1222 and around 26 were given two doses of MenACWY control vaccine. Trial participants were enrolled into age subgroups of 18-55, 56-69 and 70-plus years, which contained around 150, 29 and 61 TCR-sequenced participants, respectively. Broader findings and caveats from the paper: Because no day 14 peak-response samples were available, the repertoires could be characterized only after the peak T cell response. Most participants were white British and females outnumbered males, and the authors suggested that clonal diversity may have been underestimated. Spike-specific TCR breadth and depth rose significantly after two AZD1222 doses compared with day 0 and with MenACWY recipients. Reportedly, almost half of the unique spike-specific TCRs recognized epitopes lying outside the regions that are mutated in the B.1.351 and B.1.1.7 variants. The whole spike protein was spanned by vaccine-associated CD4 TCRs, and dominant responses were seen in regions 160-218 and 743-854. Conclusions about previously exposed vaccinees are limited because only five to seven AZD1222 recipients were SARS-CoV-2 seropositive at baseline. In the small 56-69-year group, the increase in depth fell short of significance, most likely because of low power.

The CDR3 regions of human TCRbeta chains were analyzed by immunosequencing. In the paper's pipeline: TCRs in the repertoires were compared against a reference library of SARS-CoV-2-specific TCRs that had been generated with the MIRA antigen-specificity platform. Breadth meant the fraction of unique TCRs that were SARS-CoV-2-associated, whereas depth meant the fraction of total T cells that were SARS-CoV-2-associated. Each spike-specific TCR was assigned to its reactive spike region and to a CD4 or CD8 class using the MIRA data. Log10-transformed breadth and depth values were compared by one-way ANOVA with Sidak's multiple comparisons tests. TCRdb holds this immuneACCESS table with in-frame rearrangements only. Some clones are missing; in checked studies, unresolved V genes explain under half, and the rest has no known cause. For V, J and clone size, that table is used; D and trimming come from the DNA. This sample comprises 60,000 to 80,000 clones, roughly 75% of them detected only once. The ten top clones hold 47% of the sample.

Sequences SGHTS (CDR1) and YDEGEE (CDR2) are obtained from the germline V gene. Deletion took 1 base off V and 3 bases off J, with a span of 14 bases between the germline ends. The CDR3 covers 15 residues, taking in both the cysteine and the phenylalanine. CDR3 DNA only is kept here, 45 bases in frame from base 1. A remark on this clone: Its antigen is unknown. No base quality values were provided; no much bigger clone lies one nucleotide off.

The sample's time point label, in plain terms: about 28 days (+/-7) after the second vaccine dose. AZD1222 recipients whose second dose came at about 4 weeks and those whose second dose came at about 12 weeks were combined into one group, since spike-specific TCR depth and breadth did not differ between the two schedules. Samples from vaccinated people were obtained from the UK trials COV001 and COV002, which included a single-blind randomized controlled phase 2/3 trial of AZD1222 (ChAdOx1 nCoV-19) in healthy adults. Trial participant PBMC samples were collected at day 0 and day 28 after the second dose for TCRbeta chain sequencing.

This clonotype was obtained from an adult who received the AZD1222 COVID-19 vaccine. The sequences come from peripheral blood, collected 28 days after the second AZD1222 dose. Recombination linked TRBV5-8 to TRBJ2-7, with the D gene tentatively TRBD1 or TRBD2, based on 6 matching bases in each. The CDR3 has the sequence CASSLSSGGHYEQYF. The base sequence is TGTGCCAGCAGCTTGAGTTCCGGGGGCCACTACGAGCAGTACTTC.